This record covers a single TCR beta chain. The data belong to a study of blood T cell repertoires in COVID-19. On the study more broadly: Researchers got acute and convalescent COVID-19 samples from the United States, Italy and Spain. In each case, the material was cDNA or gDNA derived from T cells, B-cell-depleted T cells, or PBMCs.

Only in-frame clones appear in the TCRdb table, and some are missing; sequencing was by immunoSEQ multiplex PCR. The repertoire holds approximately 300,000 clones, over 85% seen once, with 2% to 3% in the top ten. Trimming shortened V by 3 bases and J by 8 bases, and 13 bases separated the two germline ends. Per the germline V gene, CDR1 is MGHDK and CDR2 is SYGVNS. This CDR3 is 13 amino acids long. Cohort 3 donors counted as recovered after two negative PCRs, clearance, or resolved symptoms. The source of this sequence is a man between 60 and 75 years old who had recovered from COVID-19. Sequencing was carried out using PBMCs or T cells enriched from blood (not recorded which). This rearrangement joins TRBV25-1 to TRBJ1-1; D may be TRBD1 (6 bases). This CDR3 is CASSDSGDPEAFF. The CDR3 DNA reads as TGTGCCAGCAGTGACTCAGGGGACCCCGAAGCTTTCTTT. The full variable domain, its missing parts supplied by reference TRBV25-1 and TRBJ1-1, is EADIYQTPRYLVIGTGKKITLECSQTMGHDKMYWYQQDPGMELHLIHYSYGVNSTEKGDLSSESTVSRIRTEHFPLTLESARPSHTSQYLCASSDSGDPEAFFGQGTRLTVV.